These 9 T cell receptor beta chains were all obtained from the same sample, sequenced in a study of T cell clusters in autoimmune cytopenias (dated by TCRdb to about 2019). These reads were obtained on an Illumina MiSeq. TRB rearrangements were amplified by multiplex PCR following a touch-down protocol, with the TRB-A and TRB-B primer pools mixed in one tube. TCRdb reprocessed the reads and assigns one entry to each CDR3 protein sequence, leaving out DNA. The data table for this sample lists thousands of distinct CDR3 sequences. The ten most abundant clones make up roughly 20% of the sample. TRB amplification used roughly 250 ng of peripheral blood genomic DNA, roughly 41,000 genome equivalents, per sample. The sequenced material came from peripheral blood. The receptors stem from a human donor with an autoimmune cytopenia or autoimmune hepatitis (not recorded which).

This clonotype counts as medium-sized by frequency. The V and J genes are TRBV15 and TRBJ1-2; TCRdb's D gene call, TRBD1, goes unchecked for lack of DNA. Germline V lookup: CDR1 LNHNV, CDR2 YYDKDF (reference sequence). The CDR3 totals 16 residues. The CDR3 sequence: CATSRDPQPGIYGYTF.

The genes are TRBV6-1 and TRBJ1-2. The germline V gene encodes CDR1 MNHNS and CDR2 SASEGT. The CDR3 runs to 13 residues. CDR3 sequence reads: CASSSSGTSGYTF.

J is TRBJ1-1 and V is TRBV6-1; the D call of TRBD1 rests on TCRdb alone, since no DNA is present to check it. Germline V gene sequence: CDR1 MNHNS, CDR2 SASEGT. The CDR3 loop spans 14 amino acids. CDR3 protein: CASTKPGGNTEAFF.

The chain uses TRBV5-6 and TRBJ1-4. Germline V gives CDR1 SGHDT, CDR2 YYEEEE. This CDR3 has 15 amino acids. The CDR3 sequence: CASSLDVGGREKLFF.

Measured by frequency, this clonotype is medium-sized. The V and J genes are TRBV7-3 and TRBJ2-3; the TCRdb D gene call, TRBD1, has no DNA to confirm it. Germline V CDR1 and CDR2: SGHTA, FQGTGA. The CDR3 covers 16 residues. This chain's CDR3 is CASSSGTGVGTDTQYF.

This clonotype is medium-sized by frequency. The chain links TRBV12-3 or TRBV12-4 to TRBJ1-4; TCRdb selects TRBD1, and the lack of DNA leaves this call unchecked. This CDR3 is built from 14 residues. CDR3 amino acids: CASSPGTGGEKLFF.

The rearrangement uses TRBV5-4 and TRBJ2-5; there is no DNA to check the TCRdb D call of TRBD1. The CDR3 totals 13 residues. Germline-derived CDR1 and CDR2 are SGHNT and YYREEE (reference sequence). The CDR3 protein is CASSPADVKTQYF.

CDR3 sequence: CSARSGTTGELFF. V is TRBV20-1 and J is TRBJ2-2. This CDR3 is built from 13 residues. From germline, CDR1 is DFQATT and CDR2 SNEGSKA (reference sequence).

CDR3 in amino acids: CASSRPGQDNTGELFF. The chain carries TRBV6-6 and TRBJ2-2; the TCRdb call, TRBD1, lacks DNA for checking. Germline V CDR1 and CDR2: MNHNY, SVGAGI (reference sequence). This CDR3 region has 16 residues.